This TCR beta chain was found in a study of T cell responses to AZD1222 COVID-19 vaccine. Clones were read by immunoSEQ multiplex PCR, and TCRdb kept only the in-frame ones, dropping some. The table lists 70,000 to 90,000 clones, around 86% of them singletons. Whole-study results and caveats: A reported finding is that nearly half of spike-specific TCRs target unmutated variant regions. The donor cohort was predominantly white British with a female majority, and clonal diversity may have been underestimated. Only six individuals given AZD1222 were seropositive at baseline.

Second-dose intervals of approximately 4 or approximately 12 weeks were pooled. Looked up from germline, CDR1 is GTSNPN and CDR2 is SVGIG (reference sequence). The CDR3 loop spans 14 amino acids. Trimming removed 4 bases at V and 3 bases at J, with 15 bases between. On this clone: Its antigen is not identified.

The source of this sequence is an adult who received the AZD1222 COVID-19 vaccine. The J gene is TRBJ2-5, the V gene TRBV30; D remains ambiguous. The sequences come from peripheral blood, collected 28 days after the second AZD1222 dose. CDR3 region: CAWNLDLMEETQYF. The CDR3 nucleotides are TGTGCCTGGAACTTGGACCTAATGGAAGAGACCCAGTACTTC.